The rows below give T cell receptor beta chains drawn from one sample of a study of cytomegalovirus exposure and HLA in healthy donors. Some clones are missing from TCRdb's copy, which holds only in-frame ones; the method was immunoSEQ multiplex PCR. The sample shows about 84,000 clones, roughly 78% of them seen only once. Sequencing input: PBMCs. Receptor source: a male donor in good health and CMV-seropositive. CDR3s include the opening cysteine and the closing phenylalanine or tryptophan. A D gene is named only where the DNA matches it firmly. Expanded clones are given a class, and other clones once, few, many or no size at all.

D gene: -; J gene: TRBJ2-5; clone size: -; V gene: TRBV28; CDR3 protein: CASSPLQDKETQYF
D gene: TRBD1; J gene: TRBJ2-3; clone size: -; V gene: TRBV5-1; CDR3 protein: CASSPGLTGQDTQYF
D gene: TRBD2; J gene: TRBJ2-1; clone size: -; V gene: TRBV27; CDR3 protein: CASSFLLAGEGSGEQFF
D gene: -; J gene: TRBJ2-2; clone size: -; V gene: TRBV7-2; CDR3 protein: CASSSPQRINTGELFF
D gene: TRBD2; J gene: TRBJ2-3; clone size: -; V gene: TRBV9; CDR3 protein: CASSTSGTSGRATDTQYF
D gene: TRBD2; J gene: TRBJ2-7; clone size: once; V gene: TRBV7-2; CDR3 protein: CASSLGRAGVGYEQYF
D gene: TRBD2; J gene: TRBJ2-3; clone size: -; V gene: TRBV4-2; CDR3 protein: CASSDRLAGGPGDTQYF
D gene: -; J gene: TRBJ1-1; clone size: -; V gene: TRBV6-5; CDR3 protein: CASSYTTTVDTEAFF
D gene: -; J gene: TRBJ1-5; clone size: -; V gene: TRBV28; CDR3 protein: CASSLNQGWVQPQHF
D gene: -; J gene: TRBJ2-7; clone size: few; V gene: TRBV29-1; CDR3 protein: CSARGGASYEQYF
D gene: TRBD2; J gene: TRBJ2-1; clone size: -; V gene: TRBV5-1; CDR3 protein: CASKTSSGHNEQFF
D gene: TRBD2; J gene: TRBJ2-1; clone size: -; V gene: TRBV2; CDR3 protein: CASSLAGGQFF
D gene: TRBD1; J gene: TRBJ1-6; clone size: -; V gene: TRBV28; CDR3 protein: CAMGDRSSPLHF
D gene: TRBD2; J gene: TRBJ2-1; clone size: -; V gene: TRBV5-8; CDR3 protein: CASSPGTSGRVGYNEQFF
D gene: -; J gene: TRBJ2-1; clone size: -; V gene: TRBV6-5; CDR3 protein: CASKKGPNDYNEQFF
D gene: -; J gene: TRBJ1-4; clone size: once; V gene: TRBV19; CDR3 protein: CASSIVAGVTNEKLFF
D gene: TRBD2; J gene: TRBJ2-1; clone size: medium-sized; V gene: TRBV27; CDR3 protein: CASRTSGANNEQFF
D gene: -; J gene: TRBJ1-4; clone size: -; V gene: TRBV27; CDR3 protein: CASSRASTNEKLFF
D gene: -; J gene: TRBJ2-5; clone size: -; V gene: TRBV4-1; CDR3 protein: CASSQGDQETQYF
D gene: -; J gene: TRBJ2-5; clone size: -; V gene: TRBV13; CDR3 protein: CASSLIGDETQYF
D gene: -; J gene: TRBJ1-1; clone size: few; V gene: TRBV4-2; CDR3 protein: CASSQETQFEAFF
D gene: TRBD2; J gene: TRBJ2-3; clone size: -; V gene: TRBV5-6; CDR3 protein: CASSGGLAGIDTQYF
D gene: TRBD1; J gene: TRBJ1-1; clone size: once; V gene: TRBV6-1; CDR3 protein: CASSDRGLSEAFF
D gene: -; J gene: TRBJ1-1; clone size: -; V gene: TRBV7-3; CDR3 protein: CASSLQGNRGEAFF
D gene: -; J gene: TRBJ2-7; clone size: -; V gene: TRBV5-1; CDR3 protein: CASSLERETYEQYF
D gene: -; J gene: TRBJ2-7; clone size: once; V gene: TRBV27; CDR3 protein: CASSNAAVRYEQYF
D gene: -; J gene: TRBJ2-1; clone size: -; V gene: TRBV14; CDR3 protein: CASSRGGSYNEQFF
D gene: TRBD1; J gene: TRBJ2-3; clone size: -; V gene: TRBV19; CDR3 protein: CASSPRTGVRDTQYF
D gene: TRBD1; J gene: TRBJ1-2; clone size: -; V gene: TRBV7-8; CDR3 protein: CASSLNRGYGYTF
D gene: TRBD1; J gene: TRBJ2-6; clone size: -; V gene: TRBV5-6; CDR3 protein: CASSPDRGLPGANVLTF
D gene: -; J gene: TRBJ1-2; clone size: -; V gene: TRBV30; CDR3 protein: CAWTIGRFGGYTF
D gene: -; J gene: TRBJ2-5; clone size: -; V gene: TRBV27; CDR3 protein: CASSPFAGETQYF
D gene: -; J gene: TRBJ1-5; clone size: -; V gene: TRBV7-9; CDR3 protein: CASSLTGVNQPQHF
D gene: TRBD2; J gene: TRBJ2-4; clone size: few; V gene: TRBV28; CDR3 protein: CASQEGGNIQYF
D gene: -; J gene: TRBJ1-2; clone size: few; V gene: TRBV20-1; CDR3 protein: CSAYADYGYTF
D gene: TRBD2; J gene: TRBJ2-1; clone size: -; V gene: TRBV7-8; CDR3 protein: CASSRGLALQPSYNEQFF
D gene: -; J gene: TRBJ1-1; clone size: -; V gene: TRBV19; CDR3 protein: CASRPGGTEAFF
D gene: TRBD2; J gene: TRBJ2-7; clone size: -; V gene: TRBV27; CDR3 protein: CASRKIAGGSYEQYF
D gene: -; J gene: TRBJ2-6; clone size: once; V gene: TRBV18; CDR3 protein: CASSPLPPVLPGANVLTF
D gene: TRBD1; J gene: TRBJ2-5; clone size: -; V gene: TRBV6-6; CDR3 protein: CASSFLRQGAGETQYF
D gene: TRBD2; J gene: TRBJ2-3; clone size: -; V gene: TRBV5-4; CDR3 protein: CASTSRSGRSRDTQYF
D gene: TRBD1; J gene: TRBJ1-2; clone size: -; V gene: TRBV6-1; CDR3 protein: CASSEGKGGFGYGYTF
D gene: TRBD2; J gene: TRBJ2-7; clone size: once; V gene: TRBV5-1; CDR3 protein: CASSSFSGGPTYEQYF
D gene: -; J gene: TRBJ1-1; clone size: -; V gene: TRBV27; CDR3 protein: CASSFYSVNTEAFF
D gene: -; J gene: TRBJ1-2; clone size: -; V gene: TRBV19; CDR3 protein: CASSSTVGNYGYTF
D gene: TRBD2; J gene: TRBJ2-7; clone size: -; V gene: TRBV19; CDR3 protein: CASSSVKRGSYEQYF
D gene: TRBD1; J gene: TRBJ1-5; clone size: medium-sized; V gene: TRBV19; CDR3 protein: CASSIRGTGLYF
D gene: TRBD2; J gene: TRBJ2-7; clone size: once; V gene: TRBV28; CDR3 protein: CASSSRASGKPYEQYF
D gene: TRBD2; J gene: TRBJ2-7; clone size: -; V gene: TRBV28; CDR3 protein: CASITPAGVSEQYF
D gene: -; J gene: TRBJ2-1; clone size: -; V gene: TRBV2; CDR3 protein: CASFSGSYNNEQFF
D gene: -; J gene: TRBJ2-2; clone size: -; V gene: TRBV28; CDR3 protein: CASSLRQYTGELFF
D gene: TRBD2; J gene: TRBJ2-1; clone size: -; V gene: TRBV11-2; CDR3 protein: CASSLAGGTYNEQFF
D gene: -; J gene: TRBJ1-1; clone size: -; V gene: TRBV7-2; CDR3 protein: CASTIGQKNTEAFF
D gene: -; J gene: TRBJ2-2; clone size: -; V gene: TRBV6-4; CDR3 protein: CASSGSGDTGELFF
D gene: -; J gene: TRBJ2-7; clone size: -; V gene: TRBV6-5; CDR3 protein: CASSYRGEQYF
D gene: TRBD1; J gene: TRBJ2-4; clone size: -; V gene: TRBV5-1; CDR3 protein: CASSLDRGRFGAKNIQYF
D gene: -; J gene: TRBJ1-1; clone size: few; V gene: TRBV6-5; CDR3 protein: CASSSSGTGWDTEAFF
D gene: -; J gene: TRBJ1-1; clone size: -; V gene: TRBV4-1; CDR3 protein: CASSQGRTVEAFF
D gene: -; J gene: TRBJ1-2; clone size: -; V gene: TRBV14; CDR3 protein: CASSEQVSNYGYTF
D gene: -; J gene: TRBJ2-3; clone size: many; V gene: TRBV5-8; CDR3 protein: CAGGQRRDTQYF